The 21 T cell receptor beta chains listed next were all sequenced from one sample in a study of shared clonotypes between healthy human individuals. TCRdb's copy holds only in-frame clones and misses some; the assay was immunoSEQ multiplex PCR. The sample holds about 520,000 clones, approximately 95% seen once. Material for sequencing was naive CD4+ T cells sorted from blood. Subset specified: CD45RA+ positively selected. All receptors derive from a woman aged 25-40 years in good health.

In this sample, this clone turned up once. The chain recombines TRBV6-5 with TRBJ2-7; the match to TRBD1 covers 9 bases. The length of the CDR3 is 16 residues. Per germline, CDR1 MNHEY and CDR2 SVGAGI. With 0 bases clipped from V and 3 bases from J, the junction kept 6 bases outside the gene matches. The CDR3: CASSYSSGQGGYEQYF. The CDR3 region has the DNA TGTGCCAGCAGTTACTCCTCGGGACAGGGAGGCTACGAGCAGTACTTC.

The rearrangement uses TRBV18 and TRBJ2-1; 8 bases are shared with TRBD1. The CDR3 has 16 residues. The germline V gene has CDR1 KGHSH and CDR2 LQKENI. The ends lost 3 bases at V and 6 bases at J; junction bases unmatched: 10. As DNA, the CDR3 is TGTGCCAGCTCACCGCGGCCGGGACAGGCGACCAATGAGCAGTTCTTC. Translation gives CASSPRPGQATNEQFF.

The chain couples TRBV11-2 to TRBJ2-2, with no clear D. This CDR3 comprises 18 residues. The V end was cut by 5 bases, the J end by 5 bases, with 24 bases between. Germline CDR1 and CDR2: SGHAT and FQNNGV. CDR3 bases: TGTGCCAGCAGCCCTTTAGGGCCCCAGCCGCTGGGTACCGGGGAGCTGTTTTTT. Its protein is CASSPLGPQPLGTGELFF.

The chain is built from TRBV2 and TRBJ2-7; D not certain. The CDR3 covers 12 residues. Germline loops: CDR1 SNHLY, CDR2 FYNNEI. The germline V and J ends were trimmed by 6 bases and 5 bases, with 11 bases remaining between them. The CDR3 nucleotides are TGTGCCAGCAGAGAGTACGTGGACGAGCAGTACTTC. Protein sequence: CASREYVDEQYF.

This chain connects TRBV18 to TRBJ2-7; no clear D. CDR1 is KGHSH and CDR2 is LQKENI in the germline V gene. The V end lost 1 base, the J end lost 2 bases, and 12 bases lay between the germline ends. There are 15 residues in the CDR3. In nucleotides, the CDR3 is TGTGCCAGCTCACCACAGGGTCAACAAGCCTACGAGCAGTACTTC. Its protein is CASSPQGQQAYEQYF.

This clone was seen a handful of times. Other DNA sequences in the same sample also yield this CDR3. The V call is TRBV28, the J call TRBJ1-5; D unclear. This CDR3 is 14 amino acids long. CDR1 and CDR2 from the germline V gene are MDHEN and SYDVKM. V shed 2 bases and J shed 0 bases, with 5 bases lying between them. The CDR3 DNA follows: TGTGCCAGCAGTTTAGGAGGTAGCAATCAGCCCCAGCATTTT. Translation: CASSLGGSNQPQHF.

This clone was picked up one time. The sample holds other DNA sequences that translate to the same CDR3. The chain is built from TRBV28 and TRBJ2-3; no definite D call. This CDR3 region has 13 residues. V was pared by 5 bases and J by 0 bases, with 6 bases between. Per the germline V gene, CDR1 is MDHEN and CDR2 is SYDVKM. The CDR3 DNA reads TGTGCCAGCAGTACCGCTAGCACAGATACGCAGTATTTT. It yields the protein CASSTASTDTQYF.

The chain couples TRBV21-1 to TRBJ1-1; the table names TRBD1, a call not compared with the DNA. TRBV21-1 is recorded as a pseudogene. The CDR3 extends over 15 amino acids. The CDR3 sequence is CASSKGQGLNTEAFF. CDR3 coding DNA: TGTGCCAGCAGCAAAGGGCAGGGATTAAACACTGAAGCTTTCTTT.

The chain's CDR3 is CASGDRYEQYF. DNA for the CDR3: TGTGCCAGTGGGGACCGCTACGAGCAGTACTTC. This rearrangement joins TRBV28 to TRBJ2-7, with D possibly called TRBD1 or TRBD2 (5 bases each). This CDR3 comprises 11 residues. V shed 9 bases and J shed 3 bases, with 9 bases lying between them. Germline lookup yields CDR1 MDHEN and CDR2 SYDVKM. The full variable domain, rest sourced from reference TRBV28 and TRBJ2-7, is DVKVTQSSRYLVKRTGEKVFLECVQDMDHENMFWYRQDPGLGLRLIYFSYDVKMKEKGDIPEGYSVSREKKERFSLILESASTNQTSMYLCASGDRYEQYFGPGTRLTVT.

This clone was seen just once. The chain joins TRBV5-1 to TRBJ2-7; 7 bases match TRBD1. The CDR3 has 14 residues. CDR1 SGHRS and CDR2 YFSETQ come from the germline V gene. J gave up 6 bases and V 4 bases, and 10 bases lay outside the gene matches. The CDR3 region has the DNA TGCGCCAGCAGCATAGAGACAGGGTACGGCGAGCAGTACTTC. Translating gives CASSIETGYGEQYF.

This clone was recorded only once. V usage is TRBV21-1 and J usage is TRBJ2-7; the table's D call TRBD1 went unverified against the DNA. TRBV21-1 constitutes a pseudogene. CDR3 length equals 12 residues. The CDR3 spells CASSKWGHEQYF. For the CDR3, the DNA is TGTGCCAGCAGCAAATGGGGCCACGAGCAGTACTTC.

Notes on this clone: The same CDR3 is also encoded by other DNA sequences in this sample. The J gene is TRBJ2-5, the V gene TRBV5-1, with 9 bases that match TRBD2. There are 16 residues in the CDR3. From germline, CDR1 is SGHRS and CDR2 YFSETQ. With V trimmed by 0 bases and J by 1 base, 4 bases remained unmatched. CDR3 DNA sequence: TGCGCCAGCAGCTTGGGGGCGGGAGGGCCCCAAGAGACCCAGTACTTC. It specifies CASSLGAGGPQETQYF. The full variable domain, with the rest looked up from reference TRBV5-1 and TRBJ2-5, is KAGVTQTPRYLIKTRGQQVTLSCSPISGHRSVSWYQQTPGQGLQFLFEYFSETQRNKGNFPGRFSGRQFSNSRSEMNVSTLELGDSALYLCASSLGAGGPQETQYFGPGTRLLVL.

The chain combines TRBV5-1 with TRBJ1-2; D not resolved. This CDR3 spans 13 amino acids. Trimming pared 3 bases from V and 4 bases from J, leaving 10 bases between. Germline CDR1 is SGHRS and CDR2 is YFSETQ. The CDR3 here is CASSSDNGYGYTF. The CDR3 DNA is TGCGCCAGCAGCTCAGATAACGGCTATGGCTACACCTTC.

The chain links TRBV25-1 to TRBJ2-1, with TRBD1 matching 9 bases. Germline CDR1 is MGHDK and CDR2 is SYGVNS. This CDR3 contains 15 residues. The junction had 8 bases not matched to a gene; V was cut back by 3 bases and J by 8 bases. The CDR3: CASSEPGQGFHEQFF. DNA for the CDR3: TGTGCCAGCAGTGAGCCGGGACAGGGTTTCCATGAGCAGTTCTTC.

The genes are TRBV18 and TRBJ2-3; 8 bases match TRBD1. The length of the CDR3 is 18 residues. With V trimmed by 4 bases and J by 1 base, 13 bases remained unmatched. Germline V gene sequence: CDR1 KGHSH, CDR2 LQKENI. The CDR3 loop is CASSLTIGQGQGTDTQYF. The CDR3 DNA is TGTGCCAGCTCACTGACTATCGGACAGGGCCAGGGCACAGATACGCAGTATTTT.

This chain's CDR3 is CASNLSPPSEGYEQYF. The CDR3 nucleotides are TGTGCCAGCAATCTATCACCGCCGTCTGAGGGGTACGAGCAGTACTTC. V and J are TRBV27 and TRBJ2-7; D may match TRBD1 or TRBD2 (5 bases each). V dropped 7 bases and J dropped 4 bases, with 23 bases sitting between them. The CDR3 has 16 residues. Germline V gene lookup returns CDR1 MNHEY and CDR2 SMNVEV (reference sequence).

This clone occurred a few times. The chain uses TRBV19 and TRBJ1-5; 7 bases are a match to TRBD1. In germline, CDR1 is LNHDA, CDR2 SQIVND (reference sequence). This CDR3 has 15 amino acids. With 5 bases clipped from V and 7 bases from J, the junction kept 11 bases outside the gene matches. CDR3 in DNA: TGTGCCAGTAGTCGGCCGTCACAGGGGAGGCAGCCCCAGCATTTT. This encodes CASSRPSQGRQPQHF. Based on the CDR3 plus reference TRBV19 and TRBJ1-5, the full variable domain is DGGITQSPKYLFRKEGQNVTLSCEQNLNHDAMYWYRQDPGQGLRLIYYSQIVNDFQKGDIAEGYSVSREKKESFPLTVTSAQKNPTAFYLCASSRPSQGRQPQHFGDGTRLSIL.

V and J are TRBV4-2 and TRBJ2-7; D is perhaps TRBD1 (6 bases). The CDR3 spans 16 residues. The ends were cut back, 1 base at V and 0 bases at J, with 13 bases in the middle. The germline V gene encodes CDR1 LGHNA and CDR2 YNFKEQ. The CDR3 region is CASSQGLWDTSYEQYF. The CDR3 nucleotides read TGTGCCAGCAGCCAAGGTCTTTGGGACACCTCCTACGAGCAGTACTTC.

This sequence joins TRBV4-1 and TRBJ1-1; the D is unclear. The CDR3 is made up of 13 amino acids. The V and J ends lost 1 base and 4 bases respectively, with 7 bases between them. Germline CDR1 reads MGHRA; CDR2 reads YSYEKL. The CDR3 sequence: CASSQGTATEAFF. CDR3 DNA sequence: TGCGCCAGCAGCCAAGGCACAGCCACTGAAGCTTTCTTT.

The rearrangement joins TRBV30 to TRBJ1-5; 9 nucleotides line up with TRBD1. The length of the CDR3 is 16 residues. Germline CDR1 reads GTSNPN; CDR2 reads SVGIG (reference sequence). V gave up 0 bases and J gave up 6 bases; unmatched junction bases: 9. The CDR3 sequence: CAWSVPGTGKGQPQHF. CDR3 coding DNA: TGTGCCTGGAGTGTACCCGGGACAGGGAAGGGTCAGCCCCAGCATTTT.

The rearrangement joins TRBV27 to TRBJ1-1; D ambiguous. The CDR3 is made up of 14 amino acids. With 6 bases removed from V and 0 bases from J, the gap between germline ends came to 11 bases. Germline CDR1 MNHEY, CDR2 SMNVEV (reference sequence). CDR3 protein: CASREQRLNTEAFF. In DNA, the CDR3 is TGTGCCAGCAGAGAACAGAGACTGAACACTGAAGCTTTCTTT.